What follows are 14 T cell receptor beta chains derived from one specimen sequenced in a study of shared clonotypes between healthy human individuals. Measured with immunoSEQ multiplex PCR; TCRdb has only the in-frame clones, and not every one. Among millions of clones listed, roughly 94% were seen once. The sequencing sample was made of naive CD4+ T cells sorted from blood. Subset specified: CD45RA+ positively selected. Source of these receptors: a man between 18 and 35 years old in good health.

The genes are TRBV30 and TRBJ2-3; D is ambiguous. The CDR3 is made up of 13 amino acids. With 2 bases removed from V and 6 bases from J, the gap between germline ends came to 12 bases. Germline V CDR1 and CDR2: GTSNPN, SVGIG (reference sequence). The CDR3 nucleotides are TGTGCCTGGAGTCTAAGGGCCCTTGATACGCAGTATTTT. Amino acids: CAWSLRALDTQYF.

The chain combines TRBV6-5 with TRBJ2-7, with 10 positions matching TRBD2. Germline CDR1 reads MNHEY; CDR2 reads SVGAGI. After removal of 7 bases from V and 7 bases from J, the junction contained 10 bases not matched to a gene. The CDR3 covers 14 residues. CDR3 in DNA: TGTGCCAGCAACCCCCTAGCGGGAGCTCAAGAGCAGTACTTC. This encodes CASNPLAGAQEQYF.

This chain connects TRBV6-5 to TRBJ1-4; D uncertain. CDR3 length: 13 amino acids. The germline CDR1 and CDR2 sequences are MNHEY and SVGAGI. Deletions cut 6 bases from V and 2 bases from J, with 7 bases between. CDR3 sequence: CASRGGTNEKLFF. CDR3 in DNA: TGTGCCAGCAGAGGAGGGACTAATGAAAAACTGTTTTTT.

In DNA, the CDR3 is TGTGCCAGCAGTCATGGACAGGAAAACTACGAGCAGTACTTC. Amino acid sequence: CASSHGQENYEQYF. The gene calls are TRBV6-1 and TRBJ2-7, with TRBD1 identical over 7 bases. Germline lookup yields CDR1 MNHNS and CDR2 SASEGT. The CDR3 extends over 14 amino acids. Trimming removed 5 bases from V and 3 bases from J; junction bases left unmatched: 7.

The chain is built from TRBV6-5 and TRBJ1-2; unclear D gene. V gave up 6 bases and J gave up 7 bases, with 21 bases separating them. Germline V CDR1 and CDR2: MNHEY, SVGAGI. This CDR3 contains 15 residues. CDR3 DNA sequence: TGTGCCAGCAGCCCGCTCTTCGCTGGGGTTGGTGGCTACACCTTC. This sequence encodes CASSPLFAGVGGYTF.

This sequence joins TRBV28 and TRBJ2-2, with D hard to call. This CDR3 region has 14 residues. Deletions cut 6 bases from V and 3 bases from J, with 11 bases between. Germline V lookup: CDR1 MDHEN, CDR2 SYDVKM. The CDR3 sequence is CASSPIRDTGELFF. The CDR3 nucleotides read TGTGCCAGCAGCCCAATCCGGGACACCGGGGAGCTGTTTTTT.

This rearrangement joins TRBV30 to TRBJ1-5; 9 nucleotides align to TRBD1. The CDR3 consists of 14 residues. Germline-derived CDR1 and CDR2 are GTSNPN and SVGIG (reference sequence). The ends lost 2 bases at V and 5 bases at J; junction bases unmatched: 4. CDR3 DNA: TGTGCCTGGAGTTACGACAGGGGGGATCAGCCCCAGCATTTT. This sequence encodes CAWSYDRGDQPQHF.

This rearrangement joins TRBV6-6 to TRBJ2-5; D gene ambiguous. The germline gives CDR1 MNHNY, CDR2 SVGAGI (reference sequence). V was clipped by 5 bases and J by 5 bases, with 9 bases between them. The CDR3 extends over 12 amino acids. CDR3 loop: CASSGSFETQYF. CDR3 DNA: TGTGCCAGCAGTGGGTCGTTTGAGACCCAGTACTTC.

V is TRBV29-1 and J is TRBJ2-2; TRBD1 aligns across 10 bases. The CDR3 runs to 15 residues. Germline-derived CDR1 and CDR2 are SQVTM and ANQGSEA. With V trimmed by 1 base and J by 4 bases, 3 bases remained unmatched. The chain's CDR3 is CSVEGQGAVTGELFF. The DNA for the CDR3 is TGCAGCGTTGAAGGACAGGGGGCGGTCACCGGGGAGCTGTTTTTT.

In nucleotides, the CDR3 is TGTGCCAGCAGCACTCAGAGGAACACTGAAGCTTTCTTT. Translation gives CASSTQRNTEAFF. The V call is TRBV7-3, the J call TRBJ1-1; D is uncertain. Germline-derived CDR1 and CDR2 are SGHTA and FQGTGA. V dropped 5 bases and J dropped 1 base, with 8 bases sitting between them. The CDR3 is made up of 13 amino acids.

About this clone itself: This sample includes further DNA sequences coding for the same CDR3. The chain uses TRBV30 and TRBJ2-7; D remains unclear. This CDR3 is 11 amino acids long. V dropped 1 base and J dropped 5 bases, with 6 bases sitting between them. The germline V gene encodes CDR1 GTSNPN and CDR2 SVGIG (reference sequence). The CDR3, as DNA: TGTGCCTGGAGTGAAAGAGACGAGCAGTACTTC. It encodes CAWSERDEQYF. Using reference TRBV30 and TRBJ2-7 for the parts outside the CDR3, the full variable domain is SQTIHQWPATLVQPVGSPLSLECTVEGTSNPNLYWYRQAAGRGLQLLFYSVGIGQISSEVPQNLSASRPQDRQFILSSKKLLLSDSGFYLCAWSERDEQYFGPGTRLTVT.

As concerns this clone: The final CDR3 position lacks the conserved phenylalanine or tryptophan, pointing to a likely read error. The CDR3 loop is CASSYGRNYNSPLHS. The DNA for the CDR3 is TGTGCCAGCAGTTACGGAAGGAACTATAATTCACCCCTCCACTCT. V and J are TRBV6-5 and TRBJ1-6; the D is unclear. Germline V gene lookup returns CDR1 MNHEY and CDR2 SVGAGI. The CDR3 is made up of 15 amino acids. V was clipped by 2 bases and J by 3 bases, with 8 bases between them.

The chain recombines TRBV11-2 with TRBJ2-3; the D call may be TRBD1 or TRBD2 (5 bases each). This CDR3 is built from 14 residues. V was cut by 5 bases and J by 6 bases, with 15 bases left in between. Germline lookup yields CDR1 SGHAT and CDR2 FQNNGV. For the CDR3, the DNA is TGTGCCAGCAGCCTCGACTGGGGGTTCGATACGCAGTATTTT. It specifies CASSLDWGFDTQYF. The whole variable domain, remainder taken from reference TRBV11-2 and TRBJ2-3, is EAGVAQSPRYKIIEKRQSVAFWCNPISGHATLYWYQQILGQGPKLLIQFQNNGVVDDSQLPKDRFSAERLKGVDSTLKIQPAKLEDSAVYLCASSLDWGFDTQYFGPGTRLTVL.

This sequence joins TRBV21-1 and TRBJ2-7; the table's D call, TRBD2, was not checked against the DNA. TRBV21-1 constitutes a pseudogene. The CDR3 runs to 15 residues. CDR3 nucleotides: TGTGCCAGCAGCCAAACCAGGACTATTTTGGGCGAGCAGTACTTC. This codes for CASSQTRTILGEQYF.